The next 30 T cell receptor beta chains were all read from a single sample in a study of T cell changes during pregnancy in multiple sclerosis (dated by TCRdb to the late 2010s). Libraries came from the immunoSEQ multiplex PCR assay. Held by TCRdb, this immuneACCESS table contains in-frame sequences only and omits some clones. Under half of the omission traces to an unresolved V gene where checked; the cause of the rest is unknown. This sample comprises around 54,000 clones, nearly 95% of them detected only once. Jointly, the top ten make up roughly 0.66% of the sample. Sequences were derived from CD4+ T cells from peripheral blood mononuclear cells, sampled after pregnancy. The source is a female donor in good health, enrolled as a control in a pregnancy study.

The gene calls are TRBV5-1 and TRBJ1-1, with D maybe TRBD1 (6 bases). Between the trimmed V and J ends, which lost 4 bases and 1 base, there was a span of 14 bases. CDR3 length equals 15 residues. The germline V gene has CDR1 SGHRS and CDR2 YFSETQ. The CDR3 nucleotides are TGCGCCAGCAGCGTCCGGGAGGGGGGGAACACTGAAGCTTTCTTT. Translating it yields CASSVREGGNTEAFF.

The chain carries TRBV5-1 and TRBJ2-2; possible D gene TRBD1, 6 bases. This CDR3 spans 14 amino acids. V shed 6 bases and J shed 5 bases, with 14 bases lying between them. Germline V gene lookup returns CDR1 SGHRS and CDR2 YFSETQ. The CDR3 region is CASTLIRGTGELFF. DNA of the CDR3: TGCGCCAGCACCCTTATAAGGGGGACCGGGGAGCTGTTTTTT.

The chain recombines TRBV19 with TRBJ2-1, with 9 positions matching TRBD2. V lost 1 base and J lost 5; bases outside the gene matches: 3. The CDR3 sequence is 15 residues long. Germline values: CDR1 LNHDA, CDR2 SQIVND (reference sequence). CDR3: CASSIVAGVNNEQFF. Here the CDR3 DNA reads TGTGCCAGTAGTATAGTAGCGGGAGTGAACAATGAGCAGTTCTTC.

The chain's CDR3 is CASNNRGFTEAFF. The CDR3 DNA reads as TGTGCCAGCAATAATAGGGGGTTCACTGAAGCTTTCTTT. V usage is TRBV6-5 and J usage is TRBJ1-1; weak D call: TRBD1 (6 bases). The CDR3 is made up of 13 amino acids. Between the trimmed V and J ends, which lost 7 bases and 4 bases, there was a span of 13 bases. Looked up from germline, CDR1 is MNHEY and CDR2 is SVGAGI.

The J gene is TRBJ2-2, the V gene TRBV11-2; D not certain. Per the germline V gene, CDR1 is SGHAT and CDR2 is FQNNGV. CDR3 length: 16 amino acids. V lost 0 bases and J lost 1, with 9 bases in between. The CDR3 sequence is CASSLEYSLNTGELFF. The CDR3 DNA reads as TGTGCCAGCAGCTTAGAATACAGCTTGAACACCGGGGAGCTGTTTTTT.

The CDR3 nucleotides are TGCGCCAGCATGTACAGGGCGGGACAGGGGGACGAGCAGTACTTC. Translating it yields CASMYRAGQGDEQYF. V gene TRBV5-1 combines with J gene TRBJ2-7; 11 bases map to TRBD1. Trimming took 6 bases from V and 5 from J; bases not matched to a gene: 10. This CDR3 is built from 15 residues. Germline assignment: CDR1 SGHRS and CDR2 YFSETQ. Variable domain in full (rest from reference TRBV5-1 and TRBJ2-7): KAGVTQTPRYLIKTRGQQVTLSCSPISGHRSVSWYQQTPGQGLQFLFEYFSETQRNKGNFPGRFSGRQFSNSRSEMNVSTLELGDSALYLCASMYRAGQGDEQYFGPGTRLTVT.

The V and J genes are TRBV7-8 and TRBJ1-4; D unresolved. Germline values: CDR1 SGHVS, CDR2 FQNEAQ. This CDR3 spans 14 amino acids. The V and J ends lost 3 bases and 7 bases respectively, with 12 bases between them. CDR3 DNA sequence: TGTGCCAGCAGCTTGTCAACGGGTTCTGAAAAACTGTTTTTT. Protein product: CASSLSTGSEKLFF.

The genes are TRBV18 and TRBJ1-3, with D perhaps TRBD1 (6 bases). Germline lookup yields CDR1 KGHSH and CDR2 LQKENI. Trimming took 3 bases from V and 2 from J, leaving 20 bases between them. The length of the CDR3 is 18 residues. The CDR3 bases are TGTGCCAGCTCACCGAATTTAGGGCTTACAGGGACTGGAAACACCATATATTTT. This sequence encodes CASSPNLGLTGTGNTIYF.

The chain is built from TRBV27 and TRBJ1-3; D is possibly TRBD1 (6 bases). The CDR3 contains 14 residues. Germline assignment: CDR1 MNHEY and CDR2 SMNVEV (reference sequence). Trimming shortened V by 0 bases and J by 6 bases, and 9 bases separated the two germline ends. The DNA for the CDR3 is TGTGCCAGCAGTTTATCAGGGGGTTTAAACACCATATATTTT. This codes for CASSLSGGLNTIYF.

Remarks on this clone: Relative to the germline gene, one junction end is altered; a read error may explain this. The genes are TRBV25-1 and TRBJ1-2, with D possibly being TRBD1 (5 bases). From germline, CDR1 is MGHDK and CDR2 SYGVNS. The CDR3 has 12 residues. CDR3: CASNGGTYGHTF. The DNA of the CDR3 is TGTGCCAGCAATGGCGGGACCTATGGCCACACCTTC.

The V and J genes are TRBV28 and TRBJ2-7, with D possibly being TRBD2 (6 bases). The CDR3 runs 16 residues. Per germline, CDR1 MDHEN and CDR2 SYDVKM. V gave up 4 bases and J gave up 2 bases, with 18 bases separating them. In DNA, the CDR3 is TGTGCCAGCAGTTCACCGCCCGCGGGAAGAACCTACGAGCAGTACTTC. Translating it yields CASSSPPAGRTYEQYF.

The chain carries TRBV20-1 and TRBJ1-2; a weak D match, TRBD1 (5 bases). Germline V gene sequence: CDR1 DFQATT, CDR2 SNEGSKA (reference sequence). V lost 8 bases and J 5 bases, leaving 12 bases between the germline ends. This CDR3 is built from 11 residues. The chain's CDR3 is CSTDRRYGYTF. The CDR3 coding sequence is TGCAGTACCGACAGAAGATATGGCTACACCTTC.

The chain has TRBV19 and TRBJ1-1, with 8 bases lining up with TRBD1. This CDR3 comprises 14 residues. In germline, CDR1 is LNHDA, CDR2 SQIVND (reference sequence). The V and J ends lost 6 bases and 6 bases, in that order; junction bases with no gene match: 9. DNA of the CDR3: TGTGCCAGTAGCCCTTTGGACAGGGAGGCTGAAGCTTTCTTT. This codes for CASSPLDREAEAFF. Supplemented by reference TRBV19 and TRBJ1-1, the full variable domain reads DGGITQSPKYLFRKEGQNVTLSCEQNLNHDAMYWYRQDPGQGLRLIYYSQIVNDFQKGDIAEGYSVSREKKESFPLTVTSAQKNPTAFYLCASSPLDREAEAFFGQGTRLTVV.

Regarding this clone: The junction differs from germline at one of its ends, possibly a read error. The chain employs TRBV30 and TRBJ2-7; D remains ambiguous. The CDR3 has 11 residues. Germline-derived CDR1 and CDR2 are GTSNPN and SVGIG (reference sequence). The CDR3: CAWSVLNSRHF. In nucleotides, the CDR3 is TGTGCCTGGAGTGTACTTAATAGCCGCCACTTC.

The chain uses TRBV29-1 and TRBJ2-3; 9 nucleotides agree with TRBD2. Per the germline V gene, CDR1 is SQVTM and CDR2 is ANQGSEA. This CDR3 contains 16 residues. V shed 5 bases, J shed 1 base, and the junction held 10 bases outside the gene matches. CDR3 amino acids: CSVPRGGGGGTDTQYF. In DNA form, the CDR3 reads TGCAGCGTTCCTAGGGGTGGCGGGGGGGGCACAGATACGCAGTATTTT.

J is TRBJ2-5 and V is TRBV10-3, with a tentative D call TRBD2 (5 bases). With 6 bases removed from V and 4 bases from J, the gap between germline ends came to 15 bases. The length of the CDR3 is 14 residues. Germline CDR1 ENHRY, CDR2 SYGVKD. The CDR3 region is CAIRSDFEGETQYF. CDR3 bases: TGTGCCATCAGGTCGGACTTTGAGGGAGAGACCCAGTACTTC.

The CDR3 spells CASSLGGQGAYGYTF. The CDR3 DNA is TGTGCCAGCAGCTTGGGCGGACAGGGGGCTTATGGCTACACCTTC. This chain links TRBV5-4 with TRBJ1-2; 11 bases fit TRBD1. The CDR3 loop spans 15 amino acids. The V gene end was trimmed by 0 bases and the J gene end by 5 bases; junction bases not matched to a gene: 3. Germline CDR1 is SGHNT and CDR2 is YYREEE (reference sequence).

This clone was seen a few times. The chain combines TRBV25-1 with TRBJ2-7; D gene uncertain. The CDR3 consists of 12 residues. Per the germline V gene, CDR1 is MGHDK and CDR2 is SYGVNS. V lost 2 bases to trimming and J lost 1 base, with 3 bases between them. The CDR3 region is CASSEQSYEQYF. In DNA form, the CDR3 reads TGTGCCAGCAGTGAACAGTCCTACGAGCAGTACTTC.

The rearrangement uses TRBV7-2 and TRBJ1-3; TRBD1 is a possible D gene (6 bases). The CDR3 totals 15 residues. V lost 5 bases, J lost 5 bases, and 16 bases lay in between. The germline CDR1 and CDR2 sequences are SGHTA and FQGNSA. CDR3 sequence: CASSQGGQGRNTIYF. In DNA, the CDR3 is TGTGCCAGCAGCCAGGGTGGGCAGGGGCGAAACACCATATATTTT.

The V call is TRBV4-1, the J call TRBJ2-4; D perhaps matches TRBD2 (5 bases). Trimming left V 0 bases short and J 3 bases short, with 15 bases between. The V gene's germline CDR1 is MGHRA and CDR2 YSYEKL. The CDR3 runs to 17 residues. The CDR3 region is CASSQDLLASYKNIQYF. CDR3 nucleotide sequence: TGCGCCAGCAGCCAAGATCTGCTAGCCTCATACAAAAACATTCAGTACTTC.

The chain is built from TRBV18 and TRBJ2-2, with 10 bases matching TRBD2. The length of the CDR3 is 14 residues. V dropped 5 bases and J dropped 6; count of bases not matched to a gene: 3. Looked up from germline, CDR1 is KGHSH and CDR2 is LQKENI. The CDR3 nucleotides are TGTGCCAGCTCAGGGGGACTAGCGTCCGGGGAGCTGTTTTTT. Its translation is CASSGGLASGELFF.

V is TRBV5-1 and J is TRBJ2-5; TRBD1 is a possible D gene (7 bases). Germline V gene lookup returns CDR1 SGHRS and CDR2 YFSETQ. The V gene lost 3 bases and the J gene lost 3 bases, with 21 bases spanning the gap. The CDR3 covers 17 residues. This CDR3 reads CASSSGDRGGPKETQYF. In DNA form, the CDR3 reads TGCGCCAGCAGCTCAGGGGACAGAGGGGGGCCTAAAGAGACCCAGTACTTC.

The chain employs TRBV28 and TRBJ2-2; TRBD2 is a possible D gene (5 bases). The CDR3 totals 15 residues. Germline V gene lookup returns CDR1 MDHEN and CDR2 SYDVKM. The V gene lost 3 bases and the J gene lost 2 bases, with 10 bases spanning the gap. The CDR3 loop is CASSLRVGNTGELFF. In DNA form, the CDR3 reads TGTGCCAGCAGTTTGAGGGTGGGAAACACCGGGGAGCTGTTTTTT.

This chain uses TRBV27 with TRBJ1-2; D is undetermined. The CDR3 has 14 residues. Germline loops: CDR1 MNHEY, CDR2 SMNVEV (reference sequence). Trimming took 5 bases from V and 2 from J, leaving 12 bases between them. DNA of the CDR3: TGTGCCAGCAGTCACGCCGGGTCAAACTATGGCTACACCTTC. Amino acid sequence: CASSHAGSNYGYTF.

This rearrangement joins TRBV11-3 to TRBJ2-3, with 9 positions matching TRBD1. CDR1 SGHNT and CDR2 YENEEA come from the germline V gene. The V segment lost 3 bases and the J segment 7 bases; nucleotides outside the gene matches: 8. This CDR3 spans 15 amino acids. CDR3 loop: CASSLRQGVSHTQYF. The CDR3 region has the DNA TGTGCCAGCAGCTTGAGACAGGGGGTTTCTCATACGCAGTATTTT.

V gene TRBV7-9 combines with J gene TRBJ1-5; D unclear. Deletions cut 2 bases from V and 7 bases from J, with 6 bases between. This CDR3 has 12 amino acids. Per the germline V gene, CDR1 is SEHNR and CDR2 is FQNEAQ (reference sequence). As DNA, the CDR3 is TGTGCCAGCAGCTTAAGAGGACAGCCCCAGCATTTT. Translated: CASSLRGQPQHF.

This clone was recorded once. J is TRBJ1-1 and V is TRBV2; the D gene is possibly TRBD1 (5 bases). V lost 9 bases to trimming and J lost 1 base, with 12 bases between them. The germline V gene has CDR1 SNHLY and CDR2 FYNNEI. CDR3 size: 13 residues. CDR3 protein: CARLGGENTEAFF. The CDR3 DNA sequence: TGTGCCAGACTCGGGGGGGAGAACACTGAAGCTTTCTTT.

The chain carries TRBV18 and TRBJ2-3; D is perhaps TRBD2 (6 bases). The germline V gene encodes CDR1 KGHSH and CDR2 LQKENI. The CDR3 totals 15 residues. V lost 6 bases, J lost 9 bases, and 22 bases lay in between. The CDR3 spells CASSRDSPGGGTQYF. In DNA form, the CDR3 reads TGTGCCAGCTCTCGGGACTCGCCGGGTGGGGGGACGCAGTATTTT.

This clone has just one count. The V and J genes are TRBV28 and TRBJ2-5; weak D call: TRBD2 (6 bases). The CDR3 spans 16 residues. V dropped 6 bases and J dropped 1 base, with 18 bases sitting between them. The germline V gene has CDR1 MDHEN and CDR2 SYDVKM. The CDR3 loop reads CASSLMGGGTQETQYF. CDR3 nucleotide sequence: TGTGCCAGCAGCCTCATGGGGGGAGGTACCCAAGAGACCCAGTACTTC.

CDR3 in amino acids: CASSPGGFSGNTIYF. The DNA of the CDR3 is TGTGCCAGCAGCCCGGGAGGGTTCTCTGGAAACACCATATATTTT. The chain has TRBV5-4 and TRBJ1-3; no definite D call. The CDR3 sequence is 15 residues long. Germline CDR1 SGHNT, CDR2 YYREEE (reference sequence). Trimming left V 4 bases short and J 0 bases short, with 11 bases between.